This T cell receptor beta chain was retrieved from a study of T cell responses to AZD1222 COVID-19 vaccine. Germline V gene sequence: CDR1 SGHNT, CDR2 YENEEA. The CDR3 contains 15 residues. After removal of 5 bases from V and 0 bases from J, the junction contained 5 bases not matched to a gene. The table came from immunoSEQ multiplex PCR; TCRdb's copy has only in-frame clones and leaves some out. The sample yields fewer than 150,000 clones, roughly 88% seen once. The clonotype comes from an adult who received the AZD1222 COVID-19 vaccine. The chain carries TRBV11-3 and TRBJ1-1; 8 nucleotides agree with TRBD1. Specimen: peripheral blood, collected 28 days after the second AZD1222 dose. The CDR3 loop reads CASSPRTGMNTEAFF. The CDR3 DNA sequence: TGTGCCAGCAGCCCCCGGACAGGGATGAACACTGAAGCTTTCTTT.